The 9 T cell receptor beta chains below all came from one sample that was sequenced in a study of neurological immune-mediated disorders. MiXCR, applied by TCRdb to the 5' RACE reads, yields one record per CDR3 protein. The sample has around 60,000 distinct CDR3 sequences; around 10% are singletons. The time point denotes: longitudinal time-point 1 (baseline). The source material was PBMCs. The receptors here all came from a male donor with HTLV-1-associated myelopathy (HAM/TSP).

In its sample, this clonotype was seen many times. This rearrangement joins TRBV27 to TRBJ2-5; the D gene could be TRBD1 or TRBD2 (6 bases each). Trimming stripped 6 bases from V and 1 base from J, with 15 bases between. CDR3 length: 15 residues. CDR1 MNHEY and CDR2 SMNVEV come from the germline V gene (reference sequence). The CDR3 region has the DNA TGTGCCAGCAGAGAAAGGGGGGCCCTCCAAGAGACCCAGTACTTC. This sequence encodes CASRERGALQETQYF.

Ten or more counts support this clonotype. The rearrangement uses TRBV7-9 and TRBJ1-2, with D perhaps matching TRBD1 (6 bases). Germline V gene data show CDR1 as SEHNR and CDR2 as FQNEAQ (reference sequence). V gave up 1 base and J gave up 5 bases, with 8 bases separating them. This CDR3 comprises 13 residues. CDR3 in amino acids: CASSLEGGYGYTF. Here the CDR3 DNA reads TGTGCCAGCAGCTTAGAAGGGGGGTATGGCTACACCTTC.

This clonotype was recorded at least ten times. The V call is TRBV6-1, the J call TRBJ1-3; D might be TRBD1 (5 bases). V lost 5 bases and J lost 3, with 17 bases in between. The germline CDR1 and CDR2 sequences are MNHNS and SASEGT. The CDR3 is 16 amino acids. CDR3 nucleotides: TGTGCCAGCAGTACCGGGACTCCCAAGGATGGAAACACCATATATTTT. It codes for CASSTGTPKDGNTIYF.

This clonotype was counted ten times or more. This chain links TRBV5-1 with TRBJ2-5, with 9 nucleotides matching TRBD2. CDR3 length: 15 amino acids. Germline lookup yields CDR1 SGHRS and CDR2 YFSETQ. V shed 4 bases, J shed 1 base, and the junction held 5 bases outside the gene matches. CDR3 sequence: CASSPTLAGQETQYF. The CDR3 DNA follows: TGCGCCAGCAGCCCCACACTAGCGGGCCAAGAGACCCAGTACTTC.

This clonotype was seen at least ten times. V and J are TRBV7-2 and TRBJ1-1; 7 bases fit TRBD1. The CDR3 consists of 14 residues. With 4 bases clipped from V and 0 bases from J, the junction kept 2 bases outside the gene matches. CDR1 and CDR2 (germline): SGHTA, FQGNSA. This CDR3 is CASSYTGVNTEAFF. The CDR3 DNA reads as TGTGCCAGCAGCTATACAGGGGTGAACACTGAAGCTTTCTTT.

This clonotype was seen at least ten times. The chain has TRBV5-1 and TRBJ2-1; 9 bases are shared with TRBD1. The junction had 6 bases not matched to a gene; V was cut back by 1 base and J by 10 bases. Germline values: CDR1 SGHRS, CDR2 YFSETQ. CDR3 length: 14 residues. CDR3 region: CASSLMGQGEEQFF. The CDR3 coding sequence is TGCGCCAGCAGCTTGATGGGACAGGGAGAAGAGCAGTTCTTC.

This clonotype was found many times. This chain joins TRBV28 and TRBJ1-1; D remains ambiguous. Trimming cost V 7 bases and J 11 bases, with 23 bases left between them. Germline V gives CDR1 MDHEN, CDR2 SYDVKM. This CDR3 comprises 14 residues. The CDR3, as DNA: TGTGCCAGCAATCCGAGGGTGGTCCGGATGAAGGCTTTCTTT. Encoded protein: CASNPRVVRMKAFF.

As for this clonotype: A much larger clone differs by one base, so this may be a read error. The chain links TRBV5-1 to TRBJ2-2; 12 bases fit TRBD1. The germline CDR1 and CDR2 sequences are SGHRS and YFSETQ. The CDR3 runs to 16 residues. CDR3 bases: TGCACCAGCAGCTTACCAGGGACAGGGGGCGTCGGGGAGCTGTTTTTT. Amino acid sequence: CTSSLPGTGGVGELFF.

There are many counts of this clonotype. J is TRBJ1-6 and V is TRBV20-1; the D gene is possibly TRBD1 (6 bases). V was trimmed by 3 bases and J by 9 bases, leaving 21 bases between them. The CDR3 contains 16 residues. Germline V gene lookup returns CDR1 DFQATT and CDR2 SNEGSKA (reference sequence). The CDR3 reads CSASSGDKRGISPLHF. The CDR3 DNA reads TGCAGTGCTAGCTCGGGGGATAAAAGGGGGATTTCACCCCTCCACTTT.